Listed here is a single T cell receptor (beta chain). Its cognate antigen is unknown. TCRdb recomputed calls from the RT-PCR reads with MiXCR, one row per CDR3 protein. The table has about 540,000 distinct CDR3 sequences, 20% to 25% seen once. This entry is derived from a study of response to subunit inactivated influenza vaccine. Findings of the study overall: Each seasonal influenza vaccination, the authors suggested, recruits few new T cells.

The CDR3 sequence is 11 residues long. V gave up 6 bases and J gave up 6 bases, with 8 bases separating them. In germline, CDR1 is MNHNS, CDR2 SASEGT. This same sample was also part of a study on T cells expressing NK-cell markers. This second study notes: In generating TCR beta cDNA, 5'RACE template switching with UMIs was used. Beta-chain profiling covered CD3+CD56+NKG2C+, CD3+CD56+NKG2C- and CD3+CD56-NKG2C+ sorted subsets. Seven HCMV-seropositive donors and one seronegative donor made up the eight sequenced donors. Several donors showed these clonotypes also leading the CD3+CD56-NKG2C+ fraction.

The origin of this receptor is a man aged 45-65 years who received an inactivated influenza vaccine. Sample: CD4+ T cells sorted from PBMCs, taken 11 to 12 days after vaccination. V and J are TRBV6-1 and TRBJ1-2; a weak D match, TRBD1 (6 bases). DNA for the CDR3: TGTGCCAGCAGCCACAGGGATGGCTACACCTTC. The encoded protein is CASSHRDGYTF.